The next 21 T cell receptor beta chains were all read from a single sample in a study of graft-versus-host responses after intestinal transplantation. The data were produced by immunoSEQ multiplex PCR, yet TCRdb's version contains in-frame clones alone and is incomplete. The table lists some 110,000 clones, 90% of them singletons. For these TCRs, the target antigens are not known. The sequenced sample was unstimulated CD4+ T cells sorted from spleen or lymph node cells, obtained before intestinal transplant. The source is a human donor who received an intestinal transplant.

The chain links TRBV10-3 to TRBJ2-7; the D is unclear. Trimming took off 4 bases at V and 3 bases at J, with 10 bases between the two ends. The CDR3 sequence is 13 residues long. Germline values: CDR1 ENHRY, CDR2 SYGVKD. The CDR3 here is CAISAGDIYEQYF. The DNA for the CDR3 is TGTGCCATCAGTGCAGGCGACATCTACGAGCAGTACTTC.

The chain combines TRBV5-1 with TRBJ1-1; a possible D gene is TRBD1 (6 bases). CDR1 SGHRS and CDR2 YFSETQ come from the germline V gene. Trimming pared 4 bases from V and 5 bases from J, leaving 21 bases between. The CDR3 extends over 16 amino acids. CDR3 DNA: TGCGCCAGCAGCCCCATCCCTGCGGGGGCGCGAACTGAAGCTTTCTTT. This encodes CASSPIPAGARTEAFF.

This clone occurred once. The chain couples TRBV18 to TRBJ2-2; TRBD1 matches 7 bases. The CDR3 spans 18 residues. Germline V gene data show CDR1 as KGHSH and CDR2 as LQKENI. The V segment lost 6 bases and the J segment 3 bases; nucleotides outside the gene matches: 16. The CDR3 protein is CASSRQGPSPGDTGELFF. CDR3 nucleotide sequence: TGTGCCAGCTCGCGACAGGGCCCTAGCCCAGGGGACACCGGGGAGCTGTTTTTT.

This clone is a singleton in its sample. V and J are TRBV27 and TRBJ2-7, with a tentative D call TRBD1 (6 bases). With 4 bases removed from V and 0 bases from J, the gap between germline ends came to 10 bases. The CDR3 has 14 amino acids. The germline CDR1 and CDR2 sequences are MNHEY and SMNVEV (reference sequence). DNA of the CDR3: TGTGCCAGCAGTTCCCGGACAGTCTCCTACGAGCAGTACTTC. Translating it yields CASSSRTVSYEQYF.

V is TRBV5-4 and J is TRBJ2-5, with 8 bases aligning to TRBD1. The CDR3 sequence is 14 residues long. V lost 0 bases to trimming and J lost 5 bases; unmatched junction nucleotides: 3. Per germline, CDR1 SGHNT and CDR2 YYREEE (reference sequence). CDR3 sequence reads: CASSLVRDRETQYF. DNA of the CDR3: TGTGCCAGCAGCTTGGTGCGGGACAGGGAGACCCAGTACTTC.

This clone was counted a single time. The chain is built from TRBV28 and TRBJ2-2; D gene uncertain. With 8 bases removed from V and 2 bases from J, the gap between germline ends came to 6 bases. This CDR3 region has 12 residues. Germline V lookup: CDR1 MDHEN, CDR2 SYDVKM. The CDR3 spells CASLYNTGELFF. The CDR3 DNA reads TGTGCCAGCTTATATAACACCGGGGAGCTGTTTTTT.

The chain recombines TRBV28 with TRBJ1-1; 8 nucleotides align to TRBD1. Germline V gives CDR1 MDHEN, CDR2 SYDVKM. This CDR3 comprises 16 residues. Trimming cost V 6 bases and J 11 bases; bases outside gene matches: 20. CDR3 nucleotide sequence: TGTGCCAGCAGCCCCTCGCTCTGGACAGGGCGGTGGCGGGCTTTCTTT. Translation: CASSPSLWTGRWRAFF.

The rearrangement links TRBV7-9 to TRBJ2-5; TRBD2 might be the D (5 bases). This CDR3 contains 15 residues. CDR1 SEHNR and CDR2 FQNEAQ come from the germline V gene (reference sequence). The V end lost 4 bases, the J end lost 5 bases, and 17 bases lay between the germline ends. The CDR3 is CASSWERRQAETQYF. The CDR3 DNA is TGTGCCAGCAGCTGGGAGAGACGGCAGGCGGAGACCCAGTACTTC.

CDR3 DNA sequence: TGTGCCAGCAGTGTTGGAGGGGCAGACTCTGGAAACACCATATATTTT. Translated, it gives CASSVGGADSGNTIYF. The chain couples TRBV25-1 to TRBJ1-3; a possible D gene is TRBD1 (5 bases). The CDR3 consists of 16 residues. Per the germline V gene, CDR1 is MGHDK and CDR2 is SYGVNS. Trimming cost V 4 bases and J 0 bases, with 13 bases left between them.

The genes are TRBV28 and TRBJ2-7; possibly TRBD2 for D (7 bases). There are 13 residues in the CDR3. V was trimmed by 11 bases and J by 5 bases, leaving 19 bases between them. Per the germline V gene, CDR1 is MDHEN and CDR2 is SYDVKM. CDR3 loop: CAGGPRGRDEQYF. The DNA of the CDR3 is TGTGCCGGGGGCCCAAGGGGGAGGGACGAGCAGTACTTC.

The CDR3 region is CAWSGQGTNSPLHF. In nucleotides, the CDR3 is TGTGCCTGGAGTGGACAGGGGACTAATTCACCCCTCCACTTT. The V call is TRBV30, the J call TRBJ1-6; 8 bases are a match to TRBD1. Looked up from germline, CDR1 is GTSNPN and CDR2 is SVGIG (reference sequence). Trimming cost V 1 base and J 6 bases; bases outside gene matches: 2. This CDR3 is 14 amino acids long.

The V gene is TRBV19, the J gene TRBJ1-2; TRBD1 is a possible D gene (6 bases). Trimming took 5 bases from V and 6 from J, leaving 7 bases between them. CDR1 LNHDA and CDR2 SQIVND come from the germline V gene (reference sequence). The CDR3 has 11 amino acids. CDR3 sequence (DNA): TGTGCCAGTAGTTCAGGGGATGGCTACACCTTC. Its protein is CASSSGDGYTF. Together with reference TRBV19 and TRBJ1-2, the CDR3 gives the full variable domain: DGGITQSPKYLFRKEGQNVTLSCEQNLNHDAMYWYRQDPGQGLRLIYYSQIVNDFQKGDIAEGYSVSREKKESFPLTVTSAQKNPTAFYLCASSSGDGYTFGSGTRLTVV.

This chain connects TRBV6-1 to TRBJ2-7, with D perhaps matching TRBD1 (5 bases). The CDR3 extends over 11 amino acids. V shed 5 bases and J shed 4 bases, with 6 bases lying between them. Per the germline V gene, CDR1 is MNHNS and CDR2 is SASEGT. The CDR3 loop reads CASSRQYEQYF. The CDR3 DNA reads TGTGCCAGCAGTAGACAGTACGAGCAGTACTTC.

The gene calls are TRBV1 and TRBJ2-3; the table calls TRBD1, which could not be checked here. TRBV1 is given as a pseudogene. The CDR3 runs to 15 residues. The CDR3 coding sequence is TGCACCAGCAGCCGGGGGACAGGGGGACCAGATACGCAGTATTTT. Translating gives CTSSRGTGGPDTQYF.

This rearrangement joins TRBV7-2 to TRBJ2-1, with TRBD1 matching 10 bases. CDR3 size: 15 residues. Trimming took 5 bases from V and 4 from J; bases not matched to a gene: 5. Germline V gene lookup returns CDR1 SGHTA and CDR2 FQGNSA. CDR3 amino acids: CASSPTGGGYNEQFF. DNA of the CDR3: TGTGCCAGCAGCCCGACAGGGGGCGGGTACAATGAGCAGTTCTTC.

CDR3 protein: CASSHFNYEQYF. The DNA for the CDR3 is TGTGCCAGCAGCCATTTCAACTACGAGCAGTACTTC. The genes are TRBV11-2 and TRBJ2-7; D is undetermined. This CDR3 contains 12 residues. V lost 5 bases to trimming and J lost 3 bases, with 8 bases between them. Germline loops: CDR1 SGHAT, CDR2 FQNNGV.

The chain recombines TRBV28 with TRBJ2-4, with 9 bases that match TRBD1. V was pared by 5 bases and J by 6 bases, with 5 bases of the junction left unmatched. Germline V lookup: CDR1 MDHEN, CDR2 SYDVKM. This CDR3 is 14 amino acids long. The DNA of the CDR3 is TGTGCCAGCAGTCCCCCGGGACAGGGAAACATTCAGTACTTC. Translation: CASSPPGQGNIQYF.

CDR3 amino acids: CASSPSQGFGSEQYF. The CDR3 bases are TGTGCCAGCTCACCATCACAGGGGTTCGGTAGCGAGCAGTACTTC. The chain is built from TRBV18 and TRBJ2-7, with 7 nucleotides matching TRBD1. V trimming: 2 bases; J trimming: 6 bases; junction bases outside the gene matches: 10. Germline-derived CDR1 and CDR2 are KGHSH and LQKENI. The CDR3 loop spans 15 amino acids.

This clone was counted once. The CDR3 coding sequence is TGTGCCAGCAGTTTCTTGGGGGGGGAAGCTTTCTTT. Its protein product is CASSFLGGEAFF. The chain carries TRBV27 and TRBJ1-1, with a tentative D call TRBD1 (5 bases). Germline V gene sequence: CDR1 MNHEY, CDR2 SMNVEV (reference sequence). This CDR3 has 12 residues. With 3 bases removed from V and 8 bases from J, the gap between germline ends came to 10 bases.

V is TRBV21-1 and J is TRBJ2-7; the listed D gene, TRBD1, was not tested against the DNA. TRBV21-1 is an annotated pseudogene. The length of the CDR3 is 17 residues. The CDR3 spells CASSTPSGTASSYEQYF. In nucleotides, the CDR3 is TGTGCCAGCAGCACCCCGTCTGGGACAGCCTCCTCCTACGAGCAGTACTTC.

The chain combines TRBV7-2 with TRBJ2-7; 9 positions match TRBD1. Trimming took 2 bases from V and 3 from J; bases not matched to a gene: 2. CDR3 length equals 14 residues. The V gene's germline CDR1 is SGHTA and CDR2 FQGNSA. CDR3 region: CASSLLGQGYEQYF. The CDR3 region has the DNA TGTGCCAGCAGCTTACTGGGACAGGGCTACGAGCAGTACTTC.